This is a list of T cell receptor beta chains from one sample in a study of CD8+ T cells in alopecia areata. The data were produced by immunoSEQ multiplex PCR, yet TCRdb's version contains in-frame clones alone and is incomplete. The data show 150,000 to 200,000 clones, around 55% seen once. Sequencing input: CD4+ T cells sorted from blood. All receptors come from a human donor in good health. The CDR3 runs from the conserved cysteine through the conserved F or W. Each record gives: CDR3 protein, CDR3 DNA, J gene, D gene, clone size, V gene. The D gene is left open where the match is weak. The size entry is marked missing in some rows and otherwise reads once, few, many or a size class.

CDR3aa: CSVGDLDGEQFF; CDR3nt: TGCAGCGTTGGGGATTTGGACGGGGAGCAGTTCTTC; j_gene: TRBJ2-1; d_gene: NA; abundance: NA; v_gene: TRBV29-1
CDR3aa: CASRAGGRNSDTQYF; CDR3nt: TGTGCCAGCAGAGCCGGCGGGAGGAATTCAGATACGCAGTATTTT; j_gene: TRBJ2-3; d_gene: TRBD2; abundance: NA; v_gene: TRBV6-1
CDR3aa: CASTTGLLYEQYF; CDR3nt: TGTGCCAGCACGACTGGACTCCTCTACGAGCAGTACTTC; j_gene: TRBJ2-7; d_gene: NA; abundance: many; v_gene: TRBV28
CDR3aa: CSAWGAGSEQFF; CDR3nt: TGCAGCGCCTGGGGGGCCGGTAGTGAGCAGTTCTTC; j_gene: TRBJ2-1; d_gene: NA; abundance: NA; v_gene: TRBV29-1
CDR3aa: CASMGGNTGELFF; CDR3nt: TGCGCCAGCATGGGGGGGAACACCGGGGAGCTGTTTTTT; j_gene: TRBJ2-2; d_gene: NA; abundance: NA; v_gene: TRBV5-1
CDR3aa: CASSLGGTGGHEQFF; CDR3nt: TGTGCCAGCAGCTTAGGAGGGACAGGGGGCCATGAGCAGTTCTTC; j_gene: TRBJ2-1; d_gene: TRBD1; abundance: few; v_gene: TRBV7-9
CDR3aa: CASSSGTGIWIEQFF; CDR3nt: TGTGCCAGCAGTTCAGGGACAGGAATTTGGATTGAGCAGTTCTTC; j_gene: TRBJ2-1; d_gene: TRBD1; abundance: NA; v_gene: TRBV28
CDR3aa: CASSGWTGRGEQYF; CDR3nt: TGTGCCAGCAGTGGTTGGACAGGGCGAGGCGAGCAGTACTTC; j_gene: TRBJ2-7; d_gene: TRBD1; abundance: NA; v_gene: TRBV25-1
CDR3aa: CASSLRGLPNYGYTF; CDR3nt: TGTGCCAGCTCCCTCCGGGGCCTTCCTAACTATGGCTACACCTTC; j_gene: TRBJ1-2; d_gene: NA; abundance: few; v_gene: TRBV2
CDR3aa: CASRMTGNTGELFF; CDR3nt: TGTGCCAGCAGGATGACAGGGAACACCGGGGAGCTGTTTTTT; j_gene: TRBJ2-2; d_gene: NA; abundance: many; v_gene: TRBV6-6
CDR3aa: CASSPGLANEKLFF; CDR3nt: TGTGCCAGCAGCCCGGGACTGGCTAATGAAAAACTGTTTTTT; j_gene: TRBJ1-4; d_gene: NA; abundance: NA; v_gene: TRBV14
CDR3aa: CASSDWTGVDTQYF; CDR3nt: TGTGCCAGCAGCGACTGGACAGGGGTAGATACGCAGTATTTT; j_gene: TRBJ2-3; d_gene: TRBD1; abundance: NA; v_gene: TRBV7-2
CDR3aa: CAWSPGTPNQPQHF; CDR3nt: TGTGCCTGGAGTCCCGGGACCCCCAATCAGCCCCAGCATTTT; j_gene: TRBJ1-5; d_gene: NA; abundance: NA; v_gene: TRBV30
CDR3aa: CAWGRSNQPQHF; CDR3nt: TGTGCATGGGGGAGATCCAATCAGCCCCAGCATTTT; j_gene: TRBJ1-5; d_gene: NA; abundance: NA; v_gene: TRBV30
CDR3aa: CASSLVRGGQQETQYF; CDR3nt: TGTGCCAGCAGCCTTGTCAGGGGGGGACAGCAAGAGACCCAGTACTTC; j_gene: TRBJ2-5; d_gene: NA; abundance: few; v_gene: TRBV5-6
CDR3aa: CASSLFGLRSDQYF; CDR3nt: TGTGCCAGCAGTTTATTTGGTCTTAGGTCAGACCAGTACTTC; j_gene: TRBJ2-5; d_gene: NA; abundance: few; v_gene: TRBV27
CDR3aa: CSIGGLEQFF; CDR3nt: TGCAGCATCGGGGGGCTAGAGCAGTTCTTC; j_gene: TRBJ2-1; d_gene: NA; abundance: NA; v_gene: TRBV29-1
CDR3aa: CASRDNQETQYF; CDR3nt: TGTGCCAGCAGGGACAACCAAGAGACCCAGTACTTC; j_gene: TRBJ2-5; d_gene: NA; abundance: NA; v_gene: TRBV2